This T cell receptor (beta chain) was identified during a study of cytomegalovirus exposure and HLA in healthy donors. The CDR3 length is 13 residues. Germline-derived CDR1 and CDR2 are SGHDT and YYEEEE. The V end lost 6 bases, the J end lost 2 bases, and 12 bases lay between the germline ends. The primer mix had 60 Vbeta and 13 Jbeta primers. TCRdb's copy holds only in-frame clones and misses some; the assay was immunoSEQ multiplex PCR. The sample consists of roughly 130,000 clones, roughly four fifths of them appearing once. The clonotype originates from a male donor in good health and CMV-seropositive. The specimen sequenced was PBMCs. The rearrangement joins TRBV5-6 to TRBJ2-7, with a possible D match to TRBD2 (6 bases). The CDR3: CASNIAGPYEQYF. The CDR3 DNA sequence: TGTGCCAGCAACATCGCGGGACCCTACGAGCAGTACTTC.